This T cell receptor (beta chain) was sequenced for a study of radiation and T cells in renal cell carcinoma. Using immunoSEQ multiplex PCR, the repertoire was profiled, and TCRdb retains in-frame clones only, with some absent. The sample consists of about 170,000 clones, roughly nine tenths of them appearing once. The germline V and J ends were trimmed by 5 bases and 10 bases, with 12 bases remaining between them. Germline V gives CDR1 MNHEY, CDR2 SVGAGI. CDR3 length: 13 amino acids. The time point was: blood 4 weeks post-SBRT, at nephrectomy. The treatment here: 15 Gy SBRT to primary tumor, nephrectomy 4 weeks later. This clone has only one observation.

The source material was blood, sampled from a patient whose treatment included radiotherapy and nephrectomy. This TCR was recovered from a woman aged 45-59 years with renal cell carcinoma. This chain joins TRBV6-5 and TRBJ1-6, with D tentatively TRBD1 (5 bases). This chain's CDR3 is CASSEEGHSPLHF. CDR3 DNA: TGTGCCAGCAGTGAAGAGGGGCACTCACCCCTCCACTTT.